This T cell receptor beta chain was sequenced for a study of blood T cell repertoires in COVID-19. Overall study context: COVID-19 samples from acute and convalescent phases originated in the United States, Italy and Spain.

In the original analysis: The authors estimated nucleated cell counts from reference gene primer amplification. Clones were sequenced by immunoSEQ multiplex PCR, and TCRdb holds only the in-frame ones, with some missing. That table furnishes V, J and clone size, whereas the DNA furnished D and trimming. The profile shows about 99,000 clones, roughly nine tenths of them singletons. V shed 8 bases and J shed 11 bases, with 24 bases lying between them. CDR1 and CDR2 from the germline V gene are SGHTA and FQGNSA. This CDR3 has 14 residues. This receptor was taken from a woman of 80 years or more in a cohort sampled during active COVID-19. Sequencing was performed on peripheral blood. This chain uses TRBV7-2 with TRBJ1-1, with D perhaps matching TRBD1 (5 bases). Here the CDR3 reads CASSGGASTTRAFF. The CDR3, as DNA: TGTGCCAGCTCCGGGGGAGCCTCAACCACGAGGGCTTTCTTT.